This T cell receptor (beta chain) is from a study of cytomegalovirus exposure and HLA in healthy donors. The study's findings and limits: Three of the chains that were CMV-associated were confirmed in vitro to be specific for CMV antigens. Published work reported that the classifier diagnosed cytomegalovirus status with high specificity and sensitivity. Usually a TCR sequence was rare, but some public TCRs were found in many donors.

With respect to this clone: Its antigen is undetermined.

The assay was immunoSEQ multiplex PCR, and TCRdb's table has in-frame clones only and misses some. The table has about 150,000 clones, 94% seen once. CDR3 size: 14 residues. The germline V gene has CDR1 SGHNT and CDR2 YYREEE (reference sequence). Deletions cut 1 base from V and 5 bases from J, with 12 bases between. The chain recombines TRBV5-4 with TRBJ2-5; D is ambiguous. This TCR derives from a man between 18 and 29 years old in good health and CMV-seropositive. The specimen sequenced was PBMCs. In DNA form, the CDR3 reads TGTGCCAGCAGCTTGCCCGGTCATCGGGAGACCCAGTACTTC. Protein: CASSLPGHRETQYF.